This T cell receptor beta chain was sequenced during a study of identical twins (dated by TCRdb to the mid-2010s). About the full investigation: To test whether fetal clonotypes persist, this study deep-sequenced TCR alpha and beta repertoires from monozygotic twins, from unrelated adults of various ages, and from cord blood. To rule out contamination, the twin experiments were replicated at different times with different library preparation protocols.

Only healthy Caucasian donors were included. The method behind the library was 5' RACE. Sequenced using an Illumina HiSeq 2000. A universal primer binding site was introduced by template switching, and a unique molecular identifier was present in the final cDNA, enabling accurate counting of TCR cDNA molecules. Specific primers in the conserved constant-segment region were used to synthesize first-strand cDNA for the TCR alpha and beta chains. To control for contamination, every cDNA library was double barcoded, receiving both a SMART-Mk sample barcode and Illumina barcodes. Two successive PCR steps introduced TruSeq adapter sequences along with Illumina sample barcodes. TCR alpha and beta cDNA libraries were sequenced on the Illumina HiSeq platform with custom primers. For the original study's pipeline: MiGEC was used to process raw reads and extract unique molecular identifiers, and MiXCR was used to find CDR3 positions. Recombination models were inferred per individual with the repgenHMM and IGoR tools using an EM algorithm. Shared clonotypes were analyzed with the tcR package in R, and sharing was normalized by the product of cloneset sizes. To study raw recombination free of thymic and clonal selection effects, out-of-frame nonproductive sequences were analyzed. Through fastp at Q25 and MiXCR, TCRdb rebuilt clones from the public reads, retaining in-frame beta chains. Entries that share a CDR3 protein sequence are merged under the most common genes and DNA. Clone size and V and J calls follow TCRdb, not the original study. The sample contains 1.5 million to 2 million distinct CDR3 sequences, 32% of them found a single time. The top ten hold around 0.25% of the sample.

General study outcomes and caveats: Abundant cord blood beta clonotypes carried fewer insertions; young adult naive repertoires showed a weaker similar trend, while memory repertoires showed none. Invariant T cells such as MAIT and iNKT could partly confound zero-insertion analyses, though diverse VJ usage argued against this for most clonotypes. The excess sharing between twins in beta out-of-frame sequences was weaker because fewer shared sequences reduced the signal-to-noise ratio. Out-of-frame TCR alpha sequences shared between twins showed an excess of low generation-probability sequences compared with coincidental sharing between unrelated individuals. In monozygotic twins, recombination models systematically underestimated out-of-frame TCR alpha sharing, but the models matched the sharing seen between unrelated individuals. Because the same donors could not be followed over many years, the conclusions relied on cross-sectional statistical analysis.

Inclusive of the bounding cysteine and phenylalanine, the CDR3 is 17 residues long. Left in the record is the CDR3 DNA by itself, 51 bases read in frame from the first base. Trimming takes 0 bases from V and 8 bases from J, and the germline ends sit 21 bases apart. CDR1 and CDR2 (SGHAT, FQNNGV) derive from the germline V gene. This clonotype was counted a few times. The antigen this receptor binds is unknown. Per-base quality was not reported, and no clone a single base away is much larger than it. The receptor's source is a newborn girl in good health. This receptor chain uses TRBV11-2 and TRBJ2-3; the D gene is perhaps TRBD2, from 6 matching bases. Sequencing was done on a sample of cord blood. The CDR3 protein sequence reads: CASSLDFVGGSTRTQYF. The nucleotides read TGTGCCAGCAGCTTAGATTTTGTGGGGGGATCCACCCGTACGCAGTATTTT.